One TCR beta chain is described in this entry. The data were obtained in a study of blood T cell repertoires in COVID-19. Study overall: The samples span acute and convalescent COVID-19 from the United States, Italy and Spain.

Here immunoSEQ multiplex PCR was the method, and the copy in TCRdb shows in-frame clones only, minus some. The sample yields roughly 410,000 clones, roughly 90% seen once. The V and J ends lost 1 base and 0 bases respectively, with 15 bases between them. From germline, CDR1 is SGHVS and CDR2 FNYEAQ. This CDR3 contains 17 residues. This TCR came from a woman aged 35 to 49 with COVID-19, enrolled during active disease. The V and J genes are TRBV7-6 and TRBJ1-1; D possibly corresponds to TRBD1 (6 bases). The specimen sequenced was peripheral blood. Here the CDR3 DNA reads TGTGCCAGCAGCTTAGATCCCAGGGGCCGGATGAACACTGAAGCTTTCTTT. Protein sequence: CASSLDPRGRMNTEAFF.